Listed here are 14 T cell receptor beta chains from one sample, sequenced in a study of long-term antiretroviral therapy in people with HIV. Run at survey level, the immunoSEQ assay was version v3.0. The protocol was immunoSEQ multiplex PCR, while the TCRdb copy is restricted to in-frame clones and leaves out a portion. This sample has 20,000 to 25,000 clones; 88% occur once, and the top ten carry about 3.7%. Sequenced material: unsorted PBMCs, taken 2.3 years after starting antiretroviral therapy. These TCRs come from a man aged 60 to 69 with HIV.

This chain joins TRBV30 and TRBJ2-7; TRBD2 aligns across 13 bases. Germline CDR1 is GTSNPN and CDR2 is SVGIG (reference sequence). V was pared by 2 bases and J by 7 bases, with 8 bases of the junction left unmatched. The CDR3 is 15 amino acids. DNA of the CDR3: TGTGCCTGGAGTATCGGACTAGCGGGAGTGGGGGAGCAGTACTTC. This sequence encodes CAWSIGLAGVGEQYF.

The chain joins TRBV10-3 to TRBJ1-2; 7 nucleotides line up with TRBD1. Germline values: CDR1 ENHRY, CDR2 SYGVKD. The CDR3 consists of 15 residues. V lost 6 bases, J lost 2 bases, and 9 bases stayed unmatched. The CDR3, as DNA: TGTGCCATCAGCGAACAGGGGAGGACCAACTATGGCTACACCTTC. It yields the protein CAISEQGRTNYGYTF.

This clone turned up a few times. V and J are TRBV10-1 and TRBJ2-7; D uncertain. Germline V gene data show CDR1 as WNHNN and CDR2 as SYGVQD (reference sequence). The CDR3 spans 12 residues. V lost 5 bases and J lost 4, with 9 bases in between. CDR3 sequence (DNA): TGCGCCAGCAGTAGAGACGATTACGAGCAGTACTTC. Its translation: CASSRDDYEQYF.

The gene calls are TRBV6-4 and TRBJ1-5; the D is unclear. The CDR3 runs to 14 residues. CDR1 is MRHNA and CDR2 is SNTAGT in the germline V gene. Trimming cost V 3 bases and J 7 bases, with 13 bases left between them. The CDR3 DNA sequence: TGTGCCAGCAGTGAATGGATTGGATCCCAGCCCCAGCATTTT. Amino acids: CASSEWIGSQPQHF.

CDR3: CASSLRRGDLNYGYTF. For the CDR3, the DNA is TGTGCCAGCAGCCTCCGGCGGGGTGATCTCAACTATGGCTACACCTTC. The rearrangement uses TRBV11-3 and TRBJ1-2; no clear D. This CDR3 region has 16 residues. Trimming left V 5 bases short and J 2 bases short, with 18 bases between. In germline, CDR1 is SGHNT, CDR2 YENEEA.

This chain joins TRBV30 and TRBJ1-1, with D perhaps matching TRBD1 (5 bases). This CDR3 spans 14 amino acids. V lost 3 bases and J 2 bases, leaving 13 bases between the germline ends. Germline CDR1 and CDR2: GTSNPN and SVGIG (reference sequence). The CDR3 reads CAWRDGTHNTEAFF. The CDR3 coding sequence is TGTGCCTGGAGAGACGGGACTCATAACACTGAAGCTTTCTTT.

The chain couples TRBV9 to TRBJ2-1; the D gene is possibly TRBD1 (5 bases). Trimming removed 0 bases from V and 1 base from J, with 14 bases in between. This CDR3 is built from 17 residues. Looked up from germline, CDR1 is SGDLS and CDR2 is YYNGEE. CDR3 sequence: CASSVGGWQGSYNEQFF. The CDR3 DNA follows: TGTGCCAGCAGCGTAGGGGGATGGCAGGGTTCCTACAATGAGCAGTTCTTC. Looking up the rest from reference TRBV9 and TRBJ2-1 gives the full variable domain: DSGVTQTPKHLITATGQRVTLRCSPRSGDLSVYWYQQSLDQGLQFLIQYYNGEERAKGNILERFSAQQFPDLHSELNLSSLELGDSALYFCASSVGGWQGSYNEQFFGPGTRLTVL.

The genes are TRBV9 and TRBJ2-2; D gene ambiguous. CDR1 and CDR2 from the germline V gene are SGDLS and YYNGEE. The CDR3 is 14 residues long. The V end lost 0 bases, the J end lost 6 bases, and 9 bases lay between the germline ends. This chain's CDR3 is CASSVGQPPGELFF. The CDR3 DNA reads TGTGCCAGCAGCGTAGGTCAGCCCCCCGGGGAGCTGTTTTTT.

The chain joins TRBV30 to TRBJ2-5; 9 nucleotides line up with TRBD2. The length of the CDR3 is 15 residues. J lost 1 base, V lost 0 bases, and 3 bases had no gene match. Germline loops: CDR1 GTSNPN, CDR2 SVGIG (reference sequence). The CDR3 region is CAWSVVTSGQETQYF. The CDR3 nucleotides are TGTGCCTGGAGTGTAGTGACTAGCGGCCAAGAGACCCAGTACTTC.

V and J are TRBV11-3 and TRBJ2-3; D gene unclear. Deletions cut 6 bases from V and 0 bases from J, with 10 bases between. Per germline, CDR1 SGHNT and CDR2 YENEEA. This CDR3 spans 14 amino acids. The CDR3 DNA reads as TGTGCCAGCAGTCTGGGCCTTAGCACAGATACGCAGTATTTT. Translation: CASSLGLSTDTQYF.

In its sample, this clone was seen a few times. The J gene is TRBJ1-6, the V gene TRBV4-3; tentatively, D is TRBD1 (5 bases). Trimming pared 1 base from V and 9 bases from J, leaving 16 bases between. The germline V gene has CDR1 LGHNA and CDR2 YSLEER. This CDR3 comprises 16 residues. The CDR3 sequence: CASSQAMPRGGSPLHF. The CDR3 region has the DNA TGCGCCAGCAGCCAAGCAATGCCCCGGGGCGGTTCACCCCTCCACTTT.

V is TRBV28 and J is TRBJ2-5; 11 bases are a match to TRBD2. Germline CDR1 is MDHEN and CDR2 is SYDVKM. The CDR3 extends over 15 amino acids. Trimming cost V 2 bases and J 5 bases; bases outside gene matches: 4. The DNA for the CDR3 is TGTGCCAGCAGTTTAAGTGCTAGCGGGGGGGAGACCCAGTACTTC. It encodes CASSLSASGGETQYF.

V is TRBV10-2 and J is TRBJ2-1; 8 nucleotides match TRBD2. Unmatched junction bases numbered 9, after V lost 5 bases and J lost 9 bases. This CDR3 region has 14 residues. The germline gives CDR1 WSHSY, CDR2 SAAADI. In nucleotides, the CDR3 is TGCGCCAGCAGTTTAGGACTAGCTATCGGTGAGCAGTTCTTC. It specifies CASSLGLAIGEQFF.

The chain uses TRBV19 and TRBJ1-5; D may be TRBD1 (5 bases). The CDR3 runs to 15 residues. Trimming pared 3 bases from V and 4 bases from J, leaving 13 bases between. Germline loops: CDR1 LNHDA, CDR2 SQIVND (reference sequence). The CDR3 here is CASSIAGWDNQPQHF. CDR3 bases: TGTGCCAGTAGTATTGCAGGGTGGGATAATCAGCCCCAGCATTTT. Full variable domain (remainder filled in from reference TRBV19 and TRBJ1-5): DGGITQSPKYLFRKEGQNVTLSCEQNLNHDAMYWYRQDPGQGLRLIYYSQIVNDFQKGDIAEGYSVSREKKESFPLTVTSAQKNPTAFYLCASSIAGWDNQPQHFGDGTRLSIL.